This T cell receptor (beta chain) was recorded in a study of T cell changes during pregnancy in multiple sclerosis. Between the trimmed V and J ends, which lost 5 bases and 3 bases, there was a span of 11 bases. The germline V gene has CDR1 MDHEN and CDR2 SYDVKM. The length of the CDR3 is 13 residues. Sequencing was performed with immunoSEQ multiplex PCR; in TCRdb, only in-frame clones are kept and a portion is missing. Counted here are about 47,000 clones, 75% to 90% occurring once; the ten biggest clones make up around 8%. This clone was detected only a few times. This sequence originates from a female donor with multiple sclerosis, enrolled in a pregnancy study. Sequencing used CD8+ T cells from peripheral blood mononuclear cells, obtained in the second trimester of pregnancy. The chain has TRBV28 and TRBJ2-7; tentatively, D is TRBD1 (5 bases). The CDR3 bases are TGTGCCAGCAGTCTTGACAGAGACTACGAGCAGTACTTC. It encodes CASSLDRDYEQYF. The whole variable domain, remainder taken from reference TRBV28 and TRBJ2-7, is DVKVTQSSRYLVKRTGEKVFLECVQDMDHENMFWYRQDPGLGLRLIYFSYDVKMKEKGDIPEGYSVSREKKERFSLILESASTNQTSMYLCASSLDRDYEQYFGPGTRLTVT.